This T cell receptor beta chain came from a study of T-cell memory formation after mild COVID-19. The study's findings and limits: SARS-CoV-2 specificity was not confirmed for second-wave clones peaking on day 37. A balance of CD4 and CD8 characterized clones contracting day 15 to 85, whereas later expanders leaned CD4+.

From the 5' RACE reads, TCRdb called clonotypes with MiXCR, one entry per CDR3 protein. The data contain fewer than 650,000 distinct CDR3 sequences, roughly a fifth of them singletons. Per the germline V gene, CDR1 is SGHTA and CDR2 is FQGNSA. V lost 4 bases and J lost 2; bases outside the gene matches: 4. The CDR3 has 15 residues. Details on this clonotype: The target antigen is unknown.

The sample comprised PBMCs or a T cell subset sorted from them (not recorded which). The rearrangement links TRBV7-2 to TRBJ2-5; TRBD2 matches at 10 bases. This TCR was recovered from an adult woman who had mild COVID-19 (a few samples of this study predate the infection). Cell type and time point are not known. CDR3 sequence: CASSWLTSGQETQYF. In DNA form, the CDR3 reads TGTGCCAGCAGCTGGTTGACTAGCGGGCAAGAGACCCAGTACTTC. Full variable domain (outside the CDR3, taken from reference TRBV7-2 and TRBJ2-5): GAGVSQSPSNKVTEKGKDVELRCDPISGHTALYWYRQSLGQGLEFLIYFQGNSAPDKSGLPSDRFSAERTGGSVSTLTIQRTQQEDSAVYLCASSWLTSGQETQYFGPGTRLLVL.